Each of the 23 T cell receptor beta chains below was sequenced from the same sample in a study of T cell responses to AZD1222 COVID-19 vaccine. Profiled with immunoSEQ multiplex PCR; TCRdb holds only in-frame clones, not every one. Here the sample spans roughly 100,000 clones, over 75% being singletons. Source: peripheral blood, taken on day 0 of AZD1222 vaccination. These receptors came from an adult in good health.

V is TRBV4-1 and J is TRBJ1-4, with 9 positions matching TRBD1. The CDR3 totals 18 residues. After removal of 3 bases from V and 3 bases from J, the junction contained 11 bases not matched to a gene. From germline, CDR1 is MGHRA and CDR2 YSYEKL. DNA for the CDR3: TGCGCCAGCAGCCAGACCGGGACAGGGATTTCGGCTAATGAAAAACTGTTTTTT. Translating it yields CASSQTGTGISANEKLFF.

This chain links TRBV2 with TRBJ1-5, with D possibly matching TRBD1 (5 bases). This CDR3 spans 11 amino acids. CDR1 is SNHLY, CDR2 FYNNEI, per germline. The V gene lost 5 bases and the J gene lost 7 bases, with 6 bases spanning the gap. This chain's CDR3 is CASSRGQPQHF. CDR3 DNA sequence: TGTGCCAGCAGTAGGGGCCAGCCCCAGCATTTT. Full variable domain (remainder filled in from reference TRBV2 and TRBJ1-5): EPEVTQTPSHQVTQMGQEVILRCVPISNHLYFYWYRQILGQKVEFLVSFYNNEISEKSEIFDDQFSVERPDGSNFTLKIRSTKLEDSAMYFCASSRGQPQHFGDGTRLSIL.

The chain is built from TRBV12-3 or TRBV12-4 and TRBJ1-2, with D uncertain. Trimming removed 3 bases at V and 5 bases at J, with 10 bases between. The CDR3 extends over 13 amino acids. The CDR3 is CASSLNRPYGYTF. CDR3 DNA sequence: TGTGCCAGCAGTTTGAACAGACCTTATGGCTACACCTTC.

This clone was recorded once. The genes are TRBV6-5 and TRBJ1-2; D is perhaps TRBD1 (5 bases). The germline V gene has CDR1 MNHEY and CDR2 SVGAGI. This CDR3 contains 15 residues. With 2 bases removed from V and 2 bases from J, the gap between germline ends came to 12 bases. This CDR3 is CASSYLPGGNYGYTF. CDR3 DNA sequence: TGTGCCAGCAGTTACCTCCCTGGGGGGAACTATGGCTACACCTTC.

The rearrangement joins TRBV5-1 to TRBJ2-5; 9 bases are a match to TRBD1. Germline assignment: CDR1 SGHRS and CDR2 YFSETQ. Germline trimming cut 3 bases from V and 5 bases from J; bases unmatched to any gene: 11. This CDR3 contains 16 residues. CDR3 in DNA: TGCGCCAGCAGCTCTGATAGGAACAGGGGGCTGGAGACCCAGTACTTC. Its protein product is CASSSDRNRGLETQYF.

The V call is TRBV9, the J call TRBJ2-7, with 16 positions matching TRBD2. The CDR3 consists of 16 residues. Germline V lookup: CDR1 SGDLS, CDR2 YYNGEE. Trimming removed 4 bases from V and 2 bases from J; junction bases left unmatched: 3. CDR3: CASSPGLAGGTYEQYF. The CDR3 DNA follows: TGTGCCAGCAGCCCGGGACTAGCGGGGGGGACCTACGAGCAGTACTTC. The entire variable domain, with the rest obtained from reference TRBV9 and TRBJ2-7, is as follows: DSGVTQTPKHLITATGQRVTLRCSPRSGDLSVYWYQQSLDQGLQFLIQYYNGEERAKGNILERFSAQQFPDLHSELNLSSLELGDSALYFCASSPGLAGGTYEQYFGPGTRLTVT.

The rearrangement uses TRBV7-9 and TRBJ1-1; D not certain. CDR1 is SEHNR, CDR2 FQNEAQ, per germline (reference sequence). This CDR3 region has 14 residues. Trimming shortened V by 2 bases and J by 4 bases, and 11 bases separated the two germline ends. This chain's CDR3 is CASSLMSEGTEAFF. In DNA form, the CDR3 reads TGTGCCAGCAGCTTAATGTCGGAGGGCACTGAAGCTTTCTTT.

The V and J genes are TRBV9 and TRBJ1-1, with D hard to call. V lost 0 bases and J 0 bases, leaving 9 bases between the germline ends. CDR3 length: 15 residues. Per the germline V gene, CDR1 is SGDLS and CDR2 is YYNGEE. The CDR3 bases are TGTGCCAGCAGCGTAGGAGTAATACTGAACACTGAAGCTTTCTTT. Translating it yields CASSVGVILNTEAFF.

The gene calls are TRBV12-3 or TRBV12-4 and TRBJ1-6; no definite D call. This CDR3 contains 11 residues. The germline V and J ends were trimmed by 3 bases and 7 bases, with 1 base remaining between them. The CDR3, as DNA: TGTGCCAGCAGTTTGAATTCACCCCTCCACTTT. Its protein is CASSLNSPLHF.

The V call is TRBV6-5, the J call TRBJ1-5, with no clear D. The CDR3 runs 15 residues. Per germline, CDR1 MNHEY and CDR2 SVGAGI. The V end was cut by 5 bases, the J end by 1 base, with 12 bases between. For the CDR3, the DNA is TGTGCCAGCAGTCCAGGCGCCTTAAGCAATCAGCCCCAGCATTTT. Translation: CASSPGALSNQPQHF.

The chain is built from TRBV7-2 and TRBJ1-2, with TRBD1 matching 8 bases. Germline trimming cut 5 bases from V and 3 bases from J; bases unmatched to any gene: 2. Per the germline V gene, CDR1 is SGHTA and CDR2 is FQGNSA. The CDR3 has 13 residues. CDR3 nucleotides: TGTGCCAGCAGCCTACAGGGGGACTATGGCTACACCTTC. Protein sequence: CASSLQGDYGYTF.

The genes are TRBV27 and TRBJ2-1; 13 bases fit TRBD2. V gave up 6 bases and J gave up 9 bases; unmatched junction bases: 8. This CDR3 has 15 residues. The germline CDR1 and CDR2 sequences are MNHEY and SMNVEV (reference sequence). The CDR3 spells CASRLLAGGPVEQFF. The DNA of the CDR3 is TGTGCCAGCAGGTTACTAGCGGGGGGGCCGGTTGAGCAGTTCTTC.

The CDR3 sequence is CASSVRGHLDTQYF. CDR3 nucleotides: TGTGCCAGTAGTGTAAGGGGGCACCTAGATACGCAGTATTTT. This sequence joins TRBV19 and TRBJ2-3, with 7 bases aligning to TRBD1. Germline V lookup: CDR1 LNHDA, CDR2 SQIVND (reference sequence). CDR3 length: 14 residues. Losses at the gene ends were 5 bases for V and 5 bases for J; bases not matched to a gene: 7.

This clone was counted only a few times. CDR3 nucleotide sequence: TGTGCCAGTAGACCTCCAGGGGGCCCCTACGAGCAGTACTTC. It encodes CASRPPGGPYEQYF. This chain joins TRBV19 and TRBJ2-7; 8 nucleotides line up with TRBD1. The trim removed 6 bases at V and 2 bases at J, leaving 6 bases unmatched. CDR1 and CDR2 from the germline V gene are LNHDA and SQIVND (reference sequence). The CDR3 extends over 14 amino acids.

V gene TRBV6-1 combines with J gene TRBJ2-3; D possibly corresponds to TRBD1 (5 bases). Germline V gives CDR1 MNHNS, CDR2 SASEGT. V lost 1 base and J lost 0, with 8 bases in between. The CDR3 has 15 residues. The CDR3 region is CASSEEDSSTDTQYF. In nucleotides, the CDR3 is TGTGCCAGCAGTGAAGAAGACAGTAGCACAGATACGCAGTATTTT.

This rearrangement joins TRBV15 to TRBJ2-1; the D gene is possibly TRBD2 (5 bases). Trimming left V 0 bases short and J 6 bases short, with 12 bases between. The V gene's germline CDR1 is LNHNV and CDR2 YYDKDF (reference sequence). This CDR3 region has 15 residues. The CDR3 protein is CATSREMGSGNEQFF. CDR3 DNA: TGTGCCACCAGCAGAGAGATGGGGAGTGGCAATGAGCAGTTCTTC. The variable domain in full, with the rest retrieved from reference TRBV15 and TRBJ2-1, is DAMVIQNPRYQVTQFGKPVTLSCSQTLNHNVMYWYQQKSSQAPKLLFHYYDKDFNNEADTPDNFQSRRPNTSFCFLDIRSPGLGDTAMYLCATSREMGSGNEQFFGPGTRLTVL.

V usage is TRBV10-3 and J usage is TRBJ2-7, with D possibly TRBD1 on 5 matching bases. Germline V gene sequence: CDR1 ENHRY, CDR2 SYGVKD. The V end lost 2 bases, the J end lost 3 bases, and 8 bases lay between the germline ends. The CDR3 runs to 13 residues. The CDR3 is CAISEGQGYEQYF. The CDR3 nucleotides are TGTGCCATCAGTGAGGGGCAGGGCTACGAGCAGTACTTC.

This clone was counted once. This chain connects TRBV3-1 (or the pseudogene TRBV3-2) to TRBJ1-3; TRBD1 agrees at 7 bases. V lost 4 bases and J lost 4; bases outside the gene matches: 31. Looked up from germline, CDR1 is LGHDT and CDR2 is YNNKEL (reference sequence). The CDR3 is made up of 23 amino acids. CDR3 sequence reads: CASSPRQGTRDSSHPLRGNTIYF. The CDR3 DNA reads TGTGCCAGCAGCCCTAGACAAGGTACCCGGGACAGTAGCCACCCTCTGAGGGGAAACACCATATATTTT.

V gene TRBV6-4 combines with J gene TRBJ2-3; D is perhaps TRBD2 (6 bases). Deletions cut 3 bases from V and 3 bases from J, with 13 bases between. The CDR3 is 15 amino acids. Per germline, CDR1 MRHNA and CDR2 SNTAGT. The DNA for the CDR3 is TGTGCCAGCAGTGATCAAGGCGGGAAGACAGATACGCAGTATTTT. Its protein product is CASSDQGGKTDTQYF.

V and J are TRBV9 and TRBJ2-5; 7 nucleotides match TRBD2. J lost 3 bases, V lost 0 bases, and 5 bases had no gene match. This CDR3 region has 15 residues. The V gene's germline CDR1 is SGDLS and CDR2 YYNGEE. The CDR3 DNA follows: TGTGCCAGCAGCGTAGAAGCGGGATTTGAAGAGACCCAGTACTTC. Its protein product is CASSVEAGFEETQYF. The entire variable domain, with the rest obtained from reference TRBV9 and TRBJ2-5, is as follows: DSGVTQTPKHLITATGQRVTLRCSPRSGDLSVYWYQQSLDQGLQFLIQYYNGEERAKGNILERFSAQQFPDLHSELNLSSLELGDSALYFCASSVEAGFEETQYFGPGTRLLVL.

This clone was found a few times. This chain links TRBV4-3 with TRBJ1-6; 7 bases line up with TRBD1. The junction had 16 bases not matched to a gene; V was cut back by 4 bases and J by 4 bases. This CDR3 has 19 residues. CDR1 and CDR2 from the germline V gene are LGHNA and YSLEER. The CDR3 DNA is TGCGCCAGCAGCCTCCCGCAACGATGGACAGGCTTGTATAATTCACCCCTCCACTTT. This translates into CASSLPQRWTGLYNSPLHF.

CDR3 sequence: CASSPARVSTDTQYF. For the CDR3, the DNA is TGTGCCAGCAGCCCTGCCCGCGTTAGCACAGATACGCAGTATTTT. This rearrangement joins TRBV28 to TRBJ2-3, with no clear D. The CDR3 spans 15 residues. Looked up from germline, CDR1 is MDHEN and CDR2 is SYDVKM. V was pared by 6 bases and J by 0 bases, with 13 bases between. Together with reference TRBV28 and TRBJ2-3, the CDR3 gives the full variable domain: DVKVTQSSRYLVKRTGEKVFLECVQDMDHENMFWYRQDPGLGLRLIYFSYDVKMKEKGDIPEGYSVSREKKERFSLILESASTNQTSMYLCASSPARVSTDTQYFGPGTRLTVL.

The V call is TRBV27, the J call TRBJ2-5; 8 nucleotides line up with TRBD1. After removal of 5 bases from V and 4 bases from J, the junction contained 6 bases not matched to a gene. This CDR3 is 14 amino acids long. Looked up from germline, CDR1 is MNHEY and CDR2 is SMNVEV (reference sequence). The CDR3, as DNA: TGTGCCAGCAGTGATTGGACAGGGAGAGAGACCCAGTACTTC. Translation gives CASSDWTGRETQYF.